This TCR beta chain came from a study of blood T cell repertoires in COVID-19. The wider study: The cDNA or gDNA used as material had been derived from T cells, B-cell-depleted T cells, or PBMCs.

The V gene's germline CDR1 is SGDLS and CDR2 YYNGEE. The CDR3 has 14 amino acids. Trimming removed 4 bases from V and 5 bases from J, with 15 bases in between. In the original processing: By means of reference gene primer amplification, nucleated cell counts were estimated. The table came from immunoSEQ multiplex PCR; TCRdb's copy has only in-frame clones and leaves some out. Clone size and the V and J calls come from that table; the DNA yielded D and trimming. The repertoire holds about 140,000 clones, about 80% seen once, with approximately 8% in the top ten. The gene calls are TRBV9 and TRBJ2-5; D is possibly TRBD2 (6 bases). Sequencing input: peripheral blood. The sequence came from a human donor in a cohort sampled during active COVID-19. The CDR3 sequence: CASSQSGLGETQYF. The CDR3 region has the DNA TGTGCCAGCAGCCAGAGCGGGTTGGGGGAGACCCAGTACTTC.